The 32 T cell receptor beta chains below come from one sample, sequenced in a study of shared T cell receptors in the human thymus. This table comes from immunoSEQ multiplex PCR, and its TCRdb copy is limited to in-frame clones, with some not included. The top ten clones hold under 0.012% of a sample with around 730,000 clones, approximately 85% of them seen once. This sample was also put to use in a study of human thymus T cells.

Sequenced sample: thymocytes. All receptors derive from a girl less than two years old with a congenital heart defect.

The chain joins TRBV15 to TRBJ1-5; D possibly corresponds to TRBD1 (5 bases). Trimming stripped 3 bases from V and 9 bases from J, with 18 bases between. The CDR3 covers 15 residues. Germline V gene lookup returns CDR1 LNHNV and CDR2 YYDKDF (reference sequence). The chain's CDR3 is CATSSGRTCGGPQHF. CDR3 nucleotide sequence: TGTGCCACCAGCAGCGGCAGAACCTGCGGGGGGCCCCAGCATTTT. The full variable domain, rest sourced from reference TRBV15 and TRBJ1-5, is DAMVIQNPRYQVTQFGKPVTLSCSQTLNHNVMYWYQQKSSQAPKLLFHYYDKDFNNEADTPDNFQSRRPNTSFCFLDIRSPGLGDTAMYLCATSSGRTCGGPQHFGDGTRLSIL.

V and J are TRBV19 and TRBJ2-3; D unclear. The germline CDR1 and CDR2 sequences are LNHDA and SQIVND (reference sequence). Between the trimmed V and J ends, which lost 2 bases and 0 bases, there was a span of 24 bases. This CDR3 spans 20 amino acids. The CDR3 spells CASSIKASFIPTSSTDTQYF. CDR3 sequence (DNA): TGTGCCAGTAGTATAAAAGCGTCCTTTATCCCTACCTCTAGCACAGATACGCAGTATTTT.

This clone occurred a few times. This rearrangement joins TRBV2 to TRBJ1-4, with 7 bases matching TRBD1. Germline values: CDR1 SNHLY, CDR2 FYNNEI. The CDR3 contains 15 residues. With 6 bases clipped from V and 5 bases from J, the junction kept 9 bases outside the gene matches. In nucleotides, the CDR3 is TGTGCCAGCAGCCGACACGACAGGGCCAATGAAAAACTGTTTTTT. Its protein product is CASSRHDRANEKLFF.

This clone has more than one count but fewer than ten. The V call is TRBV5-1, the J call TRBJ2-7; TRBD2 matches 7 bases. The CDR3 is made up of 16 amino acids. J gave up 5 bases and V 3 bases, and 14 bases lay outside the gene matches. The V gene's germline CDR1 is SGHRS and CDR2 YFSETQ. The CDR3 sequence: CASSSAPGGLFHEQYF. The DNA for the CDR3 is TGCGCCAGCAGCTCAGCTCCGGGAGGACTTTTTCACGAGCAGTACTTC.

CDR3 amino acids: CASSGPGQGGYEQYF. The CDR3 nucleotides read TGTGCCAGCAGTGGGCCGGGACAGGGGGGCTACGAGCAGTACTTC. The V and J genes are TRBV6-5 and TRBJ2-7; 11 nucleotides align to TRBD1. Germline lookup yields CDR1 MNHEY and CDR2 SVGAGI. The CDR3 is 15 amino acids. Trimming cost V 5 bases and J 3 bases; bases outside gene matches: 6.

The chain joins TRBV6-5 to TRBJ1-2; TRBD1 matches 10 bases. The V gene end was trimmed by 7 bases and the J gene end by 8 bases; junction bases not matched to a gene: 4. The germline V gene has CDR1 MNHEY and CDR2 SVGAGI. The CDR3 consists of 12 residues. CDR3 sequence (DNA): TGTGCCAGCACTGACAGGGGGCGCGGCTACACCTTC. Translated: CASTDRGRGYTF.

The gene calls are TRBV10-3 and TRBJ2-7, with a weak D call TRBD2 (6 bases). Trimming left V 0 bases short and J 2 bases short, with 14 bases between. The CDR3 covers 16 residues. The germline CDR1 and CDR2 sequences are ENHRY and SYGVKD. CDR3 bases: TGTGCCATCAGTGAGTCGTGTAATAGCGGCACCTACGAGCAGTACTTC. Amino acids: CAISESCNSGTYEQYF.

This chain connects TRBV15 to TRBJ1-3; the D gene is possibly TRBD1 (5 bases). Trimming took off 1 base at V and 0 bases at J, with 25 bases between the two ends. This CDR3 region has 21 residues. Germline V gene data show CDR1 as LNHNV and CDR2 as YYDKDF (reference sequence). The CDR3 nucleotides read TGTGCCACCAGCAGAGCCTGGGTAGTCAGACAGCCAACTCTCTCTGGAAACACCATATATTTT. The encoded protein is CATSRAWVVRQPTLSGNTIYF. The entire variable domain, with the rest obtained from reference TRBV15 and TRBJ1-3, is as follows: DAMVIQNPRYQVTQFGKPVTLSCSQTLNHNVMYWYQQKSSQAPKLLFHYYDKDFNNEADTPDNFQSRRPNTSFCFLDIRSPGLGDTAMYLCATSRAWVVRQPTLSGNTIYFGEGSWLTVV.

The rearrangement uses TRBV21-1 and TRBJ1-3. TRBV21-1 is marked as a pseudogene. The CDR3 extends over 12 amino acids. CDR3 in amino acids: CASRRSGNTIYF. The CDR3 nucleotides read TGTGCCAGCAGGAGATCTGGAAACACCATATATTTT.

The rearrangement uses TRBV6-5 and TRBJ1-1; D might be TRBD1 (6 bases). Germline V gives CDR1 MNHEY, CDR2 SVGAGI. There are 15 residues in the CDR3. The ends were cut back, 5 bases at V and 2 bases at J, with 15 bases in the middle. This chain's CDR3 is CASSLRYRANTEAFF. Written as DNA, the CDR3 is TGTGCCAGCAGTCTTCGCTACAGGGCCAACACTGAAGCTTTCTTT.

The rearrangement links TRBV2 to TRBJ1-3; 7 nucleotides match TRBD1. The germline CDR1 and CDR2 sequences are SNHLY and FYNNEI. V dropped 4 bases and J dropped 15; count of bases not matched to a gene: 18. This CDR3 contains 15 residues. CDR3 sequence: CASSVLTGFDRVPYF. CDR3 bases: TGTGCCAGCAGTGTTCTGACAGGGTTTGACAGGGTTCCATATTTT.

The chain carries TRBV30 and TRBJ1-2, with D hard to call. The CDR3 totals 16 residues. Germline CDR1 reads GTSNPN; CDR2 reads SVGIG (reference sequence). Trimming cost V 1 base and J 7 bases, with 22 bases left between them. The CDR3 DNA is TGTGCCTGGAGTGCTACCGCTGCAGGCCCCGATGGTGGCTACACCTTC. This translates into CAWSATAAGPDGGYTF.

This chain connects TRBV9 to TRBJ1-1; perhaps TRBD1 as D (5 bases). Germline loops: CDR1 SGDLS, CDR2 YYNGEE. The CDR3 has 16 amino acids. Trimming removed 3 bases at V and 5 bases at J, with 20 bases between. The CDR3, as DNA: TGTGCCAGCAGCGATCTTTGGGGGGTGAAGGGGACTGAAGCTTTCTTT. Translated, it gives CASSDLWGVKGTEAFF.

This clone was seen just once. Here the CDR3 DNA reads TGCGCCAGCAGCCATTGGGCCCACGCAACGAACGGTGGCTACACCTTC. It yields the protein CASSHWAHATNGGYTF. The rearrangement links TRBV4-1 to TRBJ1-2; D gene unclear. The CDR3 has 16 residues. Trimming cost V 3 bases and J 7 bases, with 21 bases left between them. Germline V gene sequence: CDR1 MGHRA, CDR2 YSYEKL.

V usage is TRBV7-9 and J usage is TRBJ2-5; possibly TRBD1 for D (6 bases). The CDR3 spans 16 residues. The V gene's germline CDR1 is SEHNR and CDR2 FQNEAQ (reference sequence). V was cut by 1 base and J by 4 bases, with 16 bases left in between. CDR3 region: CASSLGGQGPRETQYF. The DNA for the CDR3 is TGTGCCAGCAGCTTAGGAGGCCAGGGGCCCCGAGAGACCCAGTACTTC.

V and J are TRBV27 and TRBJ1-5; 9 bases align to TRBD1. This CDR3 is built from 16 residues. V lost 3 bases to trimming and J lost 3 bases; unmatched junction nucleotides: 6. The germline CDR1 and CDR2 sequences are MNHEY and SMNVEV (reference sequence). CDR3 nucleotide sequence: TGTGCCAGCAGTTTGACAGGGGGTTGGGCCAATCAGCCCCAGCATTTT. Protein: CASSLTGGWANQPQHF.

The chain links TRBV6-5 to TRBJ2-5, with D maybe TRBD1 (6 bases). V was clipped by 2 bases and J by 4 bases, with 11 bases between them. From germline, CDR1 is MNHEY and CDR2 SVGAGI. The CDR3 is 14 residues long. The CDR3 DNA reads as TGTGCCAGCAGTTACCCCACAGGGTCAGAGACCCAGTACTTC. Translation: CASSYPTGSETQYF.

The chain joins TRBV5-4 to TRBJ2-2; tentative D call: TRBD2 (7 bases). The V gene's germline CDR1 is SGHNT and CDR2 YYREEE (reference sequence). Trimming took 0 bases from V and 5 from J, leaving 17 bases between them. The CDR3 runs to 17 residues. The CDR3 protein is CASSLDREGGMTGELFF. In nucleotides, the CDR3 is TGTGCCAGCAGCTTGGACAGGGAGGGAGGAATGACCGGGGAGCTGTTTTTT.

The chain is built from TRBV5-6 and TRBJ2-3; D is undetermined. V was shortened by 2 bases and J by 3 bases, with 13 bases between the two germline ends. The CDR3 has 15 residues. Germline-derived CDR1 and CDR2 are SGHDT and YYEEEE. The CDR3 sequence: CASSFGGWRTDTQYF. The CDR3 bases are TGTGCCAGCAGCTTTGGCGGCTGGCGGACAGATACGCAGTATTTT.

The chain links TRBV7-2 to TRBJ1-1, with 9 bases aligning to TRBD1. The CDR3 sequence is 18 residues long. Per the germline V gene, CDR1 is SGHTA and CDR2 is FQGNSA. V trimming: 4 bases; J trimming: 7 bases; junction bases outside the gene matches: 19. CDR3 sequence reads: CASSWFCLSLGTGNEAFF. The CDR3 region has the DNA TGTGCCAGCAGCTGGTTCTGCCTGTCCCTCGGGACAGGGAATGAAGCTTTCTTT.

The CDR3 DNA reads as TGTGCCAGCAGTCCCGGGACAGGGGGCCCCAGCTCTGGAAACACCATATATTTT. It yields the protein CASSPGTGGPSSGNTIYF. The V gene is TRBV13, the J gene TRBJ1-3; 12 bases match TRBD1. J lost 0 bases, V lost 6 bases, and 9 bases had no gene match. The CDR3 length is 18 residues. Germline CDR1 and CDR2: PRHDT and FYEKMQ (reference sequence).

The CDR3 is CASSTDTSGNTIYF. The DNA of the CDR3 is TGTGCCAGCAGTACGGACACCTCTGGAAACACCATATATTTT. This chain joins TRBV6-1 and TRBJ1-3, with D possibly being TRBD1 (5 bases). Trimming cost V 5 bases and J 0 bases, with 8 bases left between them. Germline CDR1 MNHNS, CDR2 SASEGT. This CDR3 is 14 amino acids long.

This rearrangement joins TRBV6-5 to TRBJ1-1; tentative D call: TRBD1 (6 bases). The V and J ends lost 0 bases and 5 bases respectively, with 13 bases between them. CDR1 and CDR2 from the germline V gene are MNHEY and SVGAGI. This CDR3 is 15 amino acids long. CDR3 amino acids: CASSYSRGGSTEAFF. CDR3 in DNA: TGTGCCAGCAGTTACTCGAGAGGGGGTTCAACTGAAGCTTTCTTT.

The genes are TRBV9 and TRBJ1-2; tentatively, D is TRBD1 (5 bases). The CDR3 sequence is 14 residues long. The V and J ends lost 5 bases and 4 bases respectively, with 15 bases between them. The germline CDR1 and CDR2 sequences are SGDLS and YYNGEE. The CDR3 region has the DNA TGTGCCAGCAGAAGACCGTCGGGGGTCTATGGCTACACCTTC. Encoded protein: CASRRPSGVYGYTF.

The chain is built from TRBV15 and TRBJ1-1; D uncertain. This CDR3 is 13 amino acids long. From germline, CDR1 is LNHNV and CDR2 YYDKDF (reference sequence). Trimming removed 5 bases from V and 6 bases from J, with 13 bases in between. CDR3 nucleotides: TGTGCCACCAGCGATCATCAACAGCCTGAAGCTTTCTTT. Its protein product is CATSDHQQPEAFF.

This clone was detected a few times. This chain joins TRBV6-5 and TRBJ2-5; no firm D call. The DNA end favors TRBJ2-7, so the J call may be wrong. Germline CDR1 reads MNHEY; CDR2 reads SVGAGI. The CDR3 has 15 residues. The CDR3 here is CASKSPRERRGEQYF. The CDR3 bases are TGTGCCAGCAAGTCCCCCCGCGAGCGACGCGGCGAGCAGTACTTC.

The chain joins TRBV12-5 to TRBJ1-3; D gene ambiguous. This CDR3 contains 13 residues. V was trimmed by 6 bases and J by 0 bases, leaving 6 bases between them. Germline-derived CDR1 and CDR2 are LGHNT and FRNRAP. The CDR3 reads CASGLSSGNTIYF. In DNA form, the CDR3 reads TGTGCTAGTGGCCTGAGCTCTGGAAACACCATATATTTT.

This chain uses TRBV4-1 with TRBJ2-4; 8 bases fit TRBD2. The V segment lost 1 base and the J segment 4 bases; nucleotides outside the gene matches: 12. CDR1 is MGHRA, CDR2 YSYEKL, per germline. This CDR3 spans 18 amino acids. The CDR3 DNA reads TGCGCCAGCAGCCAAGTCCTTAAGTCGCGGGGGGAAAAAAACATTCAGTACTTC. Protein: CASSQVLKSRGEKNIQYF.

The rearrangement links TRBV19 to TRBJ2-6, with 7 bases lining up with TRBD1. V shed 5 bases, J shed 3 bases, and the junction held 1 base outside the gene matches. The CDR3 is 14 residues long. Germline loops: CDR1 LNHDA, CDR2 SQIVND (reference sequence). Written as DNA, the CDR3 is TGTGCCAGTAGTGGACAGGTTGGGGCCAACGTCCTGACTTTC. Protein: CASSGQVGANVLTF.

V is TRBV6-1 and J is TRBJ1-1; weak D call: TRBD1 (5 bases). CDR3 length: 16 residues. V lost 1 base to trimming and J lost 5 bases, with 17 bases between them. The V gene's germline CDR1 is MNHNS and CDR2 SASEGT. As DNA, the CDR3 is TGTGCCAGCAGTGAAGGGTTAGGGGTCCATCGGACTGAAGCTTTCTTT. As protein: CASSEGLGVHRTEAFF.

In its sample, this clone was seen a few times. An end of the junction differs from the germline gene, which may be a read error. At the DNA level, this CDR3 is encoded by other sequences in the same sample as well. CDR3 sequence reads: CASSLLIRDRYNSPLHF. The CDR3 DNA reads TGTGCCAGCAGCTTGCTAATTCGGGACAGGTATAATTCCCCCCTCCACTTT. V and J are TRBV5-4 and TRBJ1-6; TRBD1 matches at 8 bases. CDR1 and CDR2 (germline): SGHNT, YYREEE (reference sequence). This CDR3 spans 17 amino acids.

V gene TRBV4-3 combines with J gene TRBJ1-5, with 8 positions matching TRBD1. The CDR3 is 17 amino acids. Losses at the gene ends were 3 bases for V and 7 bases for J; bases not matched to a gene: 14. Looked up from germline, CDR1 is LGHNA and CDR2 is YSLEER. The CDR3 sequence: CASSQRAGGAPGQPQHF. The CDR3 DNA sequence: TGCGCCAGCAGCCAGAGGGCAGGGGGCGCGCCCGGGCAGCCCCAGCATTTT.